This T cell receptor beta chain was captured in a study of identifying expanded T cells in peripheral blood. Regarding the study as a whole: Over about two and four weeks, about 17 and 20 clones changed, versus 1.2 between replicates. Clone count variance between roughly two-week samples rose with total template count.

Comments on this clone: Its antigen is still unknown.

CDR1 GTSNPN and CDR2 SVGIG come from the germline V gene (reference sequence). This CDR3 has 15 residues. Trimming took off 2 bases at V and 7 bases at J, with 17 bases between the two ends. The protocol was immunoSEQ multiplex PCR, while the TCRdb copy is restricted to in-frame clones and leaves out a portion. Of around 120,000 clones in the sample, 86% were seen once. Healthy donors had no documented immune events, such as infections, while sampled. The sample taken for sequencing was blood. This chain links TRBV30 with TRBJ1-4; D perhaps matches TRBD1 (5 bases). This sequence was found in a person aged 18 to 75 in good health. CDR3 sequence: CAWSRTGTAGEKLFF. CDR3 DNA: TGTGCCTGGAGTCGTACCGGGACCGCGGGTGAAAAACTGTTTTTT.